These 27 T cell receptor beta chains share one sample of origin, sequenced in a study of cytomegalovirus exposure and HLA in healthy donors. In the PCR, 60 Vbeta and 13 Jbeta primers were used. TCRdb's copy holds only in-frame clones and misses some; the assay was immunoSEQ multiplex PCR. The table shows approximately 140,000 clones, with approximately 84% occurring only once. The sequenced material came from PBMCs. The source of these receptors is a woman in her thirties or forties in good health and CMV-seronegative.

J is TRBJ2-5 and V is TRBV27; TRBD2 matches at 14 bases. CDR1 and CDR2 (germline): MNHEY, SMNVEV (reference sequence). This CDR3 is 16 amino acids long. J was trimmed by 1 base and V by 4 bases; bases with no gene match: 2. CDR3 nucleotide sequence: TGTGCCAGCAGTTGGGGACTAGCGGGGGCCCAAGAGACCCAGTACTTC. Residues: CASSWGLAGAQETQYF.

The sample holds a few counts of this clone. The chain is built from TRBV6-4 and TRBJ2-3, with a tentative D call TRBD2 (5 bases). CDR3 length: 14 residues. Germline-derived CDR1 and CDR2 are MRHNA and SNTAGT. V lost 6 bases, J lost 0 bases, and 10 bases lay in between. The CDR3 region has the DNA TGTGCCAGCAGCCGGGAACCAAGCACAGATACGCAGTATTTT. Translating it yields CASSREPSTDTQYF.

This clone appeared a single time. This rearrangement joins TRBV7-9 to TRBJ1-3; D gene uncertain. This CDR3 comprises 13 residues. V was trimmed by 5 bases and J by 5 bases, leaving 10 bases between them. CDR1 is SEHNR and CDR2 is FQNEAQ in the germline V gene (reference sequence). The CDR3 nucleotides read TGTGCCAGCAGCCCGATACACCGAAACACCATATATTTT. It yields the protein CASSPIHRNTIYF.

The CDR3 protein is CASSLGGVSGNTIYF. The DNA for the CDR3 is TGTGCCAGCAGCTTGGGGGGGGTCTCTGGAAACACCATATATTTT. V gene TRBV11-2 combines with J gene TRBJ1-3; TRBD1 is a possible D gene (5 bases). Looked up from germline, CDR1 is SGHAT and CDR2 is FQNNGV. Deletions cut 3 bases from V and 0 bases from J, with 9 bases between. The CDR3 covers 15 residues.

V gene TRBV25-1 combines with J gene TRBJ2-1; 8 bases line up with TRBD2. CDR1 MGHDK and CDR2 SYGVNS come from the germline V gene. The CDR3 contains 17 residues. The junction had 19 bases not matched to a gene; V was cut back by 9 bases and J by 6 bases. CDR3 in DNA: TGTGCCAGTGAGGGCGGGATACCGGGACTAGTGAGCAATGAGCAGTTCTTC. Encoded protein: CASEGGIPGLVSNEQFF.

The rearrangement links TRBV19 to TRBJ2-1, with TRBD1 as a possible D gene (7 bases). CDR1 and CDR2 from the germline V gene are LNHDA and SQIVND (reference sequence). V shed 7 bases and J shed 9 bases, with 31 bases lying between them. This CDR3 contains 18 residues. The CDR3 loop reads CASTPSGVQGTQSSEQFF. The CDR3 DNA reads as TGTGCCAGTACTCCTTCCGGGGTACAGGGGACTCAGAGTAGTGAGCAGTTCTTC.

V usage is TRBV29-1 and J usage is TRBJ2-1; 9 bases map to TRBD2. J was trimmed by 4 bases and V by 3 bases; bases with no gene match: 1. This CDR3 is built from 13 residues. Germline CDR1 SQVTM, CDR2 ANQGSEA. CDR3 sequence (DNA): TGCAGCGTTGAGACTAGCGGATACAATGAGCAGTTCTTC. Translating it yields CSVETSGYNEQFF.

This chain joins TRBV5-1 and TRBJ1-2; no definite D call. The germline CDR1 and CDR2 sequences are SGHRS and YFSETQ. V was cut by 0 bases and J by 1 base, with 10 bases left in between. CDR3 size: 15 residues. CDR3 DNA sequence: TGCGCCAGCAGCTTGGCAACAGCAAATAACTATGGCTACACCTTC. Its protein is CASSLATANNYGYTF.

The sample holds one count of this clone. The genes are TRBV27 and TRBJ1-6; 8 bases fit TRBD1. This CDR3 has 15 amino acids. CDR1 is MNHEY and CDR2 is SMNVEV in the germline V gene (reference sequence). After removal of 5 bases from V and 9 bases from J, the junction contained 9 bases not matched to a gene. CDR3 in DNA: TGTGCCAGCAGTCCGGAGACAGGGGCAATTTCACCCCTCCACTTT. This gives the protein CASSPETGAISPLHF.

The chain couples TRBV14 to TRBJ2-5, with D perhaps TRBD1 (6 bases). The J call is uncertain, as TRBJ2-7 better fits the DNA end. The CDR3 spans 16 residues. The germline V gene has CDR1 SGHDN and CDR2 FVKESK. The CDR3 region is CASSQGGTRNRYEQYF. The DNA of the CDR3 is TGTGCCAGCAGCCAAGGTGGGACACGGAACAGGTACGAGCAGTACTTC.

This chain uses TRBV19 with TRBJ1-5; D not certain. The CDR3 is made up of 14 amino acids. Germline V gene data show CDR1 as LNHDA and CDR2 as SQIVND (reference sequence). The V end lost 2 bases, the J end lost 4 bases, and 9 bases lay between the germline ends. CDR3 in amino acids: CASSITRLNQPQHF. The CDR3 region has the DNA TGTGCCAGTAGTATAACGCGGCTTAATCAGCCCCAGCATTTT.

The rearrangement links TRBV2 to TRBJ1-4; D is possibly TRBD1 (6 bases). Germline values: CDR1 SNHLY, CDR2 FYNNEI. V gave up 5 bases and J gave up 3 bases, with 10 bases separating them. The CDR3 runs to 14 residues. The chain's CDR3 is CASSRQVPNEKLFF. The DNA for the CDR3 is TGTGCCAGCAGTCGACAGGTACCTAATGAAAAACTGTTTTTT.

The chain recombines TRBV7-6 with TRBJ1-1, with a weak D call TRBD1 (6 bases). The CDR3 runs to 14 residues. Trimming cost V 0 bases and J 7 bases, with 12 bases left between them. Germline CDR1 and CDR2: SGHVS and FNYEAQ. DNA for the CDR3: TGTGCCAGCAGCTTAGCCGGGACATTCGGTGAAGCTTTCTTT. Its translation is CASSLAGTFGEAFF.

This sequence joins TRBV10-3 and TRBJ1-1; weak D call: TRBD1 (6 bases). Germline CDR1 and CDR2: ENHRY and SYGVKD. This CDR3 has 15 amino acids. V was cut by 2 bases and J by 4 bases, with 14 bases left in between. As DNA, the CDR3 is TGTGCCATCAGTGAGCCGGGGGGCGGCATCACTGAAGCTTTCTTT. Its translation: CAISEPGGGITEAFF.

The V call is TRBV5-1, the J call TRBJ2-3, with unresolved D. The V gene's germline CDR1 is SGHRS and CDR2 YFSETQ. The CDR3 runs 15 residues. The V gene lost 5 bases and the J gene lost 3 bases, with 16 bases spanning the gap. Written as DNA, the CDR3 is TGCGCCAGCAGTCTCGGTGAACCACCGACAGATACGCAGTATTTT. It encodes CASSLGEPPTDTQYF.

This chain connects TRBV19 to TRBJ2-7; TRBD1 aligns across 12 bases. V was clipped by 6 bases and J by 0 bases; unmatched bases: 6. This CDR3 is built from 16 residues. CDR1 and CDR2 (germline): LNHDA, SQIVND (reference sequence). The CDR3: CASSKSGQGASYEQYF. CDR3 nucleotides: TGTGCCAGTAGCAAATCGGGACAGGGGGCCTCCTACGAGCAGTACTTC.

This sequence joins TRBV5-1 and TRBJ1-4, with D perhaps matching TRBD1 (5 bases). Trimming removed 4 bases at V and 2 bases at J, with 12 bases between. There are 15 residues in the CDR3. From germline, CDR1 is SGHRS and CDR2 YFSETQ. DNA of the CDR3: TGCGCCAGCAGCCTGTCAGGGCATACTAATGAAAAACTGTTTTTT. Translation: CASSLSGHTNEKLFF.

DNA of the CDR3: TGTGCCAGCAGTGACTACTCAGCGGGGGGGAGTCCAGATACGCAGTATTTT. It codes for CASSDYSAGGSPDTQYF. The rearrangement joins TRBV6-4 to TRBJ2-3; 10 nucleotides match TRBD2. Trimming removed 1 base from V and 4 bases from J; junction bases left unmatched: 8. CDR3 length: 17 amino acids. Looked up from germline, CDR1 is MRHNA and CDR2 is SNTAGT.

The chain carries TRBV6-1 and TRBJ1-5, with TRBD1 as a possible D gene (5 bases). Germline assignment: CDR1 MNHNS and CDR2 SASEGT. The CDR3 runs 16 residues. V was pared by 2 bases and J by 3 bases, with 14 bases between. Here the CDR3 DNA reads TGTGCCAGCAGTGAACAGGGAGGGGCAATCAATCAGCCCCAGCATTTT. This gives the protein CASSEQGGAINQPQHF.

The J gene is TRBJ1-2, the V gene TRBV28, with 8 bases that match TRBD1. Looked up from germline, CDR1 is MDHEN and CDR2 is SYDVKM. The J segment lost 4 bases and the V segment lost 6 bases, leaving 10 bases of the junction unmatched. CDR3 length: 15 residues. CDR3 DNA: TGTGCCAGCAGCCTCCACACACAGGGGGTCTATGGCTACACCTTC. This translates into CASSLHTQGVYGYTF.

The gene calls are TRBV7-6 and TRBJ2-7; 8 bases align to TRBD1. After removal of 5 bases from V and 3 bases from J, the junction contained 18 bases not matched to a gene. Germline lookup yields CDR1 SGHVS and CDR2 FNYEAQ. The CDR3 is 18 amino acids. CDR3 sequence: CASSQTIPQGARGYEQYF. As DNA, the CDR3 is TGTGCCAGCAGCCAAACCATCCCTCAGGGGGCGCGGGGCTACGAGCAGTACTTC.

The chain carries TRBV6-1 and TRBJ1-4; perhaps TRBD1 as D (5 bases). V dropped 2 bases and J dropped 8 bases, with 12 bases sitting between them. There are 14 residues in the CDR3. The germline CDR1 and CDR2 sequences are MNHNS and SASEGT. The CDR3 is CASSEIGVGEKLFF. The CDR3 nucleotides read TGTGCCAGCAGTGAAATAGGGGTTGGGGAAAAACTGTTTTTT.

The chain uses TRBV7-6 and TRBJ2-5; 10 bases are shared with TRBD1. Losses at the gene ends were 3 bases for V and 6 bases for J; bases not matched to a gene: 13. The germline gives CDR1 SGHVS, CDR2 FNYEAQ. The length of the CDR3 is 17 residues. CDR3 DNA: TGTGCCAGCAGCTTTGGGGGCCTCCGGGACAGGGGACAGACCCAGTACTTC. This sequence encodes CASSFGGLRDRGQTQYF. The full variable domain, in which reference TRBV7-6 and TRBJ2-5 provide the parts outside the CDR3, is GAGVSQSPRYKVTKRGQDVALRCDPISGHVSLYWYRQALGQGPEFLTYFNYEAQQDKSGLPNDRFSAERPEGSISTLTIQRTEQRDSAMYRCASSFGGLRDRGQTQYFGPGTRLLVL.

The rearrangement links TRBV7-8 to TRBJ2-5, with 7 positions matching TRBD2. Germline loops: CDR1 SGHVS, CDR2 FQNEAQ. The junction had 9 bases not matched to a gene; V was cut back by 5 bases and J by 9 bases. The CDR3 has 13 amino acids. The CDR3 protein is CASSARGEEAQYF. CDR3 coding DNA: TGTGCCAGCAGCGCCCGGGGGGAGGAGGCCCAGTACTTC.

CDR3 amino acids: CAWTAVFGNTIYF. CDR3 DNA sequence: TGTGCCTGGACGGCGGTTTTTGGAAACACCATATATTTT. The V gene is TRBV30, the J gene TRBJ1-3, with no clear D. There are 13 residues in the CDR3. The V end was cut by 4 bases, the J end by 3 bases, with 10 bases between. The V gene's germline CDR1 is GTSNPN and CDR2 SVGIG (reference sequence).

This clone was detected only a few times. The chain has TRBV6-5 and TRBJ2-7; TRBD2 might be the D (5 bases). The CDR3 spans 12 residues. Per the germline V gene, CDR1 is MNHEY and CDR2 is SVGAGI. Trimming took off 7 bases at V and 0 bases at J, with 7 bases between the two ends. CDR3 amino acids: CASKDFSYEQYF. The DNA of the CDR3 is TGTGCCAGCAAGGACTTCTCCTACGAGCAGTACTTC.

This sequence joins TRBV28 and TRBJ2-1; D is perhaps TRBD2 (6 bases). The V and J ends lost 2 bases and 4 bases respectively, with 12 bases between them. CDR1 and CDR2 (germline): MDHEN, SYDVKM. This CDR3 has 15 amino acids. Here the CDR3 DNA reads TGTGCCAGCAGTTTAGCGGCGGGGCGGTACAATGAGCAGTTCTTC. Translated: CASSLAAGRYNEQFF. Full variable domain (rest looked up from reference TRBV28 and TRBJ2-1): DVKVTQSSRYLVKRTGEKVFLECVQDMDHENMFWYRQDPGLGLRLIYFSYDVKMKEKGDIPEGYSVSREKKERFSLILESASTNQTSMYLCASSLAAGRYNEQFFGPGTRLTVL.